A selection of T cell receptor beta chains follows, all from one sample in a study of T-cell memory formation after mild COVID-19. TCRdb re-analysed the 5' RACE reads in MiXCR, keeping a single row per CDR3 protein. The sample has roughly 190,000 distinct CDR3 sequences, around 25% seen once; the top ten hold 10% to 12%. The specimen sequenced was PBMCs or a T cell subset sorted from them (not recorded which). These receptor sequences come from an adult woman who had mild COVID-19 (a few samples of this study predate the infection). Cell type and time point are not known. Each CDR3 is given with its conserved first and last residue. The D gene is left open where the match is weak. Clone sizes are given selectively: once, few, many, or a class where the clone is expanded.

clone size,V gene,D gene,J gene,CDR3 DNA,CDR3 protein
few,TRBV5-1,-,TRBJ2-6,TGCGCCAGCAGCCCAACAGGGCCCACCACAGCTGGGGCCAACGTCCTGACTTTC,CASSPTGPTTAGANVLTF
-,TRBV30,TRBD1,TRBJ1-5,TGTGCCTGGAGTCCAGGGGGGACAGGGCCTAATCAGCCCCAGCATTTT,CAWSPGGTGPNQPQHF
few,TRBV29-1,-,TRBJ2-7,TGCAGCGTGGGGGGCGGCGAGCAGTACTTC,CSVGGGEQYF
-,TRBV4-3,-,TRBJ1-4,TGCGCCAGCAGCCCTTCCCCCCGAGGGGACGAAAAACTGTTTTTT,CASSPSPRGDEKLFF
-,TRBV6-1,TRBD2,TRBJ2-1,TGTGCCAGCAGTGAGACGGGAGGGCATAATGAGCAGTTCTTC,CASSETGGHNEQFF
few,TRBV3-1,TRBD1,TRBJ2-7,TGTGCCAGCAGCCAAGCCGGGACAGGGGCCTACGAGCAGTACTTC,CASSQAGTGAYEQYF
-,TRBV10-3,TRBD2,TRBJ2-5,TGTGCCATCAGTGAGTCGTCTAGCGGGGGACCTCAAGAGACCCAGTACTTC,CAISESSSGGPQETQYF
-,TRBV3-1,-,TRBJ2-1,TGTGCCAGCAGCCAAGTTAGCAGACGATCCTACAATGAGCAGTTCTTC,CASSQVSRRSYNEQFF
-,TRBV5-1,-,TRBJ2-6,TGCGCCAGCAGCTCTTTTACGGGGGCATCTGGGGCCAACGTCCTGACTTTC,CASSSFTGASGANVLTF
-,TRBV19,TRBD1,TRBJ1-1,TGTGCCAGTCTCCGCGACAGGGTCGAAGCTTTCTTT,CASLRDRVEAFF
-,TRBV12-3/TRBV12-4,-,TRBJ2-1,TGTGCCAGCAGTTTTTCCGGGGAGCGTGGGTTCTTC,CASSFSGERGFF
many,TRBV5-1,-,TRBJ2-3,TGCGCCAGCAGCACCGGACAAGTAAGCACAGATACGCAGTATTTT,CASSTGQVSTDTQYF
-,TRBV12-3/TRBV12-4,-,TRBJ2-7,TGTGCCAGCAGTCACCTGGGGAACTCCTACGAGCAGTACTTC,CASSHLGNSYEQYF
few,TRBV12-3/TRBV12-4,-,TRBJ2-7,TGTGCCAGCACCAACTTACAGGACAGCTCCTACGAGCAGTACTTC,CASTNLQDSSYEQYF
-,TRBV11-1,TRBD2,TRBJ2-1,TGTGCCAGCAGCTTATGGACTAGCGAACAGAATGAGCAGTTCTTC,CASSLWTSEQNEQFF
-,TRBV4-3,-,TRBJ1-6,TGCGCCAGCAGCCAAGGACAGACTTATAATTCACCCCTCCACTTT,CASSQGQTYNSPLHF
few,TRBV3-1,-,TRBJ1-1,TGTGCCAGCAGCCTCCGGCCCGAATCGGACACTGAAGCTTTCTTT,CASSLRPESDTEAFF
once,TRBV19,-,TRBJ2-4,TGTGCCAGTACCGGGATAAATAGGGACATTCAGTACTTC,CASTGINRDIQYF
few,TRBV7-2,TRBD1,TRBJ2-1,TGTGCCAGCAGCGCCGACAGGGGCTCCTACAATGAGCAGTTCTTC,CASSADRGSYNEQFF
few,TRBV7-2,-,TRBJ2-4,TGTGCCAGCAGCCGGGACTCCCAAAGAGGAAACATTCAGTACTTC,CASSRDSQRGNIQYF
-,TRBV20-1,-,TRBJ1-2,TGCAGTGCTAGGAGGGGCGGGTATGGCTACACCTTC,CSARRGGYGYTF
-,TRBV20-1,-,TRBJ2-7,TGCAGTGCGTGGGGAAACCGGGGACTCCGCGAGCAGTACTTC,CSAWGNRGLREQYF
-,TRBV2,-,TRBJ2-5,TGTGCCAGCAGTGGCAGGGCGCGAGGGACCCAGTACTTC,CASSGRARGTQYF
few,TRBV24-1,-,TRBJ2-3,TGTGCCACCAGTGGAGAGAGGACAGTCTCCATTGCCACAGATACGCAGTATTTT,CATSGERTVSIATDTQYF
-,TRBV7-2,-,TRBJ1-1,TGTGCCAGCAGCTTAGTTCCGGTGGAGGACACTGAAGCTTTCTTT,CASSLVPVEDTEAFF
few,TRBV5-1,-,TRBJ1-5,TGCGCCAGCAGCCCGTCTGACAGAACCAATCAGCCCCAGCATTTT,CASSPSDRTNQPQHF
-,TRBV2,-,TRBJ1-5,TGTGCCAGCAGTGGGGGAGGCCAGCCCCAGCATTTT,CASSGGGQPQHF
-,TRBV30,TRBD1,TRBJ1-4,TGTGCCTGGAGTGTACCAATAGGACAGGGCTGGGAAAAACTGTTTTTT,CAWSVPIGQGWEKLFF
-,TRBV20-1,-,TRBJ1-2,TGCAGTGAGCCAATGAGGGGCAGTGGGTATGGCTACACCTTC,CSEPMRGSGYGYTF